This TCR beta chain was sequenced for a study of human T cells and chemical hapten exposure (dated by TCRdb to about 2021). For context, the study as a whole: Libraries were pooled for sequencing, and variation in per-sample TCR yields was attributed mainly to small differences in library volumes within the pool. This study followed changes in the peripheral blood TCR repertoire in vivo during primary and secondary sensitization of alopecia patients to the hapten diphenylcyclopropenone (DPC). Both TCR alpha and TCR beta chains were sequenced from each blood RNA sample.

The time point label, as the study defines it: healthy volunteer bleed at 2 weeks. Unfractionated whole blood was collected in Tempus Blood RNA tubes, and total RNA was extracted from that blood. As TCR sequencing controls, roughly 5 healthy volunteers were used, with blood taken at day 0, 2 weeks and 6 weeks. From the cysteine up to the phenylalanine, the CDR3 has a length of 13 residues. The read is trimmed to its CDR3 DNA, 39 bases read in frame from base 1. CDR1 and CDR2 (DFQATT, SNEGSKA) derive from the germline V gene (reference sequence). Compared with germline, V lacks 3 bases and J lacks 3 bases; bases without a gene match: 2. This clonotype was seen more than once but under ten times. Its binding antigen is unknown. No base qualities exist here, and no much larger clone lies one base off it. Broad study findings and their caveats: No change with DPC sensitization was found in the number of TCRs above 1 in 1000 frequency, and no evidence of global repertoire structure alterations was found. After repeated subsampling, changes were observed in the strength of the expansion versus patch-test correlation and in the threshold at which the correlation became significant.

Library creation used RACE. Sequencing was performed on a NextSeq 500. Library preparation attached unique molecular identifiers to individual cDNA molecules for quantitative, reproducible TCR counting. The source study handled its data this way. A median of about 87,000 TCRs per sample was observed, with a range of 23,224 to 690,600. The Decombinator software suite was used to annotate the V, J and CDR3 of the TCR reads. For the PS versus PT1 abundance plots, all samples were subsampled to the same number of TCRs (28,000). Expanded TCRs were defined as absent before sensitization and observed at least eight times at the 2-week time point. TCRdb reworked the public reads: Q25 trimming with fastp, MiXCR clone assembly, productive beta chains retained. Every CDR3 protein is listed once, alongside the most common genes and DNA of its rows. TCRdb assigned the V and J calls; the authors' analysis was not used. This sample holds tens of thousands of distinct CDR3 sequences; 6.5% to 8.5% were observed only once. 8% to 10% of the sample is in the top ten clones.

Recombination linked TRBV20-1 to TRBJ1-1; 9 bases in the middle match TRBD1. The receptor was derived from a human donor in good health. Some clones in this sample may be carry-over from other donors' samples. The source material was whole blood. The CDR3 protein is CSASGDRDTEAFF. The nucleotides read TGCAGTGCTAGTGGGGACAGGGACACTGAAGCTTTCTTT.